The clone carrying this T cell receptor beta chain occurred a few times. Germline values: CDR1 LGHNA, CDR2 YSLEER. V was trimmed by 2 bases and J by 9 bases, leaving 14 bases between them. This CDR3 has 15 amino acids. TCRdb re-derived calls from the 5' RACE reads in MiXCR, one entry per CDR3 protein. The profile shows more than 50,000 distinct CDR3 sequences, around 7% of them singletons. The data derive from a study of spatial heterogeneity in lung cancer. Noted time point: sample taken at primary tumor resection. The sequenced material consisted of unsorted whole RNA from tumor, nontumor lung or frozen PBMC.

This receptor was identified in a female donor with early-stage non-small cell lung cancer. The input for sequencing was PBMCs, taken at surgery. V is TRBV4-3 and J is TRBJ1-6; TRBD1 might be the D (6 bases). CDR3 in DNA: TGCGCCAGCAGCCAATCACAGGGAAGGCGTTCACCCCTCCACTTT. As protein: CASSQSQGRRSPLHF.